The entry below gives a single T cell receptor beta chain sequence along with its context. The table came from immunoSEQ multiplex PCR; TCRdb's copy has only in-frame clones and leaves some out. Of approximately 170,000 clones listed, roughly 89% are singletons. The sample originates from a study of control samples from healthy donors and cancer patients. Germline-derived CDR1 and CDR2 are SNHLY and FYNNEI. The CDR3 runs to 13 residues. The germline V and J ends were trimmed by 7 bases and 0 bases, with 7 bases remaining between them. This chain links TRBV2 with TRBJ1-5; D is ambiguous. The sample comprised blood. This sequence was found in a woman between 45 and 60 years old in good health. CDR3 nucleotide sequence: TGTGCCAGCAATCAGGATAGCAATCAGCCCCAGCATTTT. This codes for CASNQDSNQPQHF.